The subject of this entry is one T cell receptor beta chain. Its target is not known. This entry is derived from a study of monozygotic twins with inflammatory bowel disease. The CDR3 is made up of 15 amino acids. Germline V lookup: CDR1 SGHDT, CDR2 YYEEEE. Whole-study findings and limits: For repertoire similarity, concordant twins did not differ from discordant twins, possibly because power was limited.

After re-calling the 5' RACE reads, TCRdb lists one entry per CDR3 protein, DNA absent. The sample features around 410,000 distinct CDR3 sequences, with 2% to 2.5% in its top ten. The TCR sequence derives from a human donor with ulcerative colitis or Crohn's disease, or a healthy co-twin of an affected twin (not recorded which). Sequenced material: blood. The chain links TRBV5-6 to TRBJ2-7. CDR3 sequence reads: CASSLLGGTSYEQYF.